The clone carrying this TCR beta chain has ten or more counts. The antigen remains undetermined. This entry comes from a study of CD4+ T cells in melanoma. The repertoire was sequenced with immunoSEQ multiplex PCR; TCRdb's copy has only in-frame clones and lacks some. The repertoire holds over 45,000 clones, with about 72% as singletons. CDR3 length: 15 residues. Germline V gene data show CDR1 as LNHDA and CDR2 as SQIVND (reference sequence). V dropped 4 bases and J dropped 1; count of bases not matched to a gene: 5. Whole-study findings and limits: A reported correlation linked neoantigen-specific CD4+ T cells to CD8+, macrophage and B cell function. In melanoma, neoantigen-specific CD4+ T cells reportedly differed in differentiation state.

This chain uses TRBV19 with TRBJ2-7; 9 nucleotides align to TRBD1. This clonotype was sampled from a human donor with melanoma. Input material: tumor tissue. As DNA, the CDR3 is TGTGCCAGTAGTACCCCTGGGACAGGGTCCTACGAGCAGTACTTC. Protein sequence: CASSTPGTGSYEQYF.